Listed below are T cell receptor beta chains from one sample, sequenced in a study of shared clonotypes between healthy human individuals. Only in-frame clones appear in the TCRdb table, and some are missing; sequencing was by immunoSEQ multiplex PCR. The data hold some 680,000 clones, with around 73% observed a single time. The material sequenced was memory CD4+ T cells sorted from blood. The receptors derive from a young woman in good health. Each CDR3 is given with its conserved first and last residue. Fields, in order: V gene, J gene, D gene, clone size, CDR3 protein, CDR3 DNA. The D gene is left open where the match is weak. Expanded clones get a size class; other rows say once, few or many, or leave the size out.

>TRBV5-1|TRBJ2-1|-|many
CASSGIQQFF
TGCGCCAGCAGCGGAATTCAGCAGTTCTTC
>TRBV29-1|TRBJ1-1|-|-
CSAARSDGTEAFF
TGCAGCGCGGCCAGGTCGGACGGGACTGAAGCTTTCTTT
>TRBV6-5|TRBJ2-5|-|-
CASSYNGRSIQTQYF
TGTGCCAGCAGTTATAACGGGCGCTCGATTCAGACCCAGTACTTC
>TRBV10-3|TRBJ2-7|TRBD2|-
CAISSGLAGGLSEQYF
TGTGCCATCAGTTCGGGACTAGCGGGAGGACTGTCCGAGCAGTACTTC
>TRBV7-2|TRBJ2-2|TRBD1|-
CASSRDRGDTGELFF
TGTGCCAGCAGCCGGGACAGGGGCGACACCGGGGAGCTGTTTTTT
>TRBV7-2|TRBJ2-5|TRBD2|-
CASSRMGLAGGGETQYF
TGTGCCAGCAGCCGCATGGGACTAGCGGGAGGGGGGGAGACCCAGTACTTC
>TRBV7-3|TRBJ2-2|-|-
CASSLGPSAGELFF
TGTGCCAGCAGCTTGGGCCCTAGCGCCGGGGAGCTGTTTTTT
>TRBV21-1|TRBJ1-5|-|-
CASSSCRRTEKFNQPQHF
TGTGCCAGCAGCTCCTGCCGGAGGACAGAGAAATTTAATCAGCCCCAGCATTTT
>TRBV25-1|TRBJ2-1|-|-
CASSGESSQRDEQFF
TGTGCCAGCAGTGGCGAATCGTCCCAGAGGGATGAGCAGTTCTTC
>TRBV28|TRBJ2-7|TRBD2|once
CASSFGGLAGSYEQYF
TGTGCCAGCAGTTTCGGGGGACTAGCGGGTTCCTACGAGCAGTACTTC
>TRBV27|TRBJ2-7|-|once
CASSLIREDEQYF
TGTGCCAGCAGTTTGATCCGGGAAGACGAGCAGTACTTC
>TRBV4-1|TRBJ2-5|-|-
CASSQEPQGVGTQYF
TGCGCCAGCAGCCAAGAACCACAGGGAGTGGGGACCCAGTACTTC
>TRBV29-1|TRBJ2-7|-|-
CSVYLGPGEQYF
TGCAGCGTTTATCTGGGCCCAGGCGAGCAGTACTTC
>TRBV5-6|TRBJ1-1|TRBD1|-
CASSLAGGRNTEAFF
TGTGCCAGCAGCTTGGCAGGGGGGAGAAACACTGAAGCTTTCTTT
>TRBV11-3|TRBJ1-1|-|-
CASSLIRRFNVFNTEAFF
TGTGCCAGCAGCCTTATCCGGAGGTTTAACGTATTTAACACTGAAGCTTTCTTT
>TRBV6-1|TRBJ2-4|-|-
CASSEAYSGPNIQYF
TGTGCCAGCAGTGAAGCGTACAGCGGCCCAAACATTCAGTACTTC
>TRBV7-7|TRBJ2-2|TRBD2|-
CASSLGTGRSAGELFF
TGTGCCAGCAGCTTAGGTACCGGGAGGAGCGCCGGGGAGCTGTTTTTT
>TRBV10-3|TRBJ2-2|-|-
CAIGTLYGELFF
TGTGCCATCGGGACTTTATACGGGGAGCTGTTTTTT
>TRBV2|TRBJ2-1|TRBD2|-
CASTDRTSVEGGEQFF
TGTGCCAGCACCGACAGGACTAGCGTAGAGGGTGGTGAGCAGTTCTTC
>TRBV6-5|TRBJ2-7|TRBD2|-
CASRATSAKYEQYF
TGTGCCAGCAGGGCTACTAGCGCCAAATACGAGCAGTACTTC
>TRBV5-6|TRBJ2-7|-|-
CASSFASSASSYEQYF
TGTGCCAGCAGCTTTGCTTCTAGCGCCAGCTCCTACGAGCAGTACTTC
>TRBV4-1|TRBJ2-5|-|-
CASSQVRETQYF
TGCGCCAGCAGCCAAGTAAGAGAGACCCAGTACTTC
>TRBV7-9|TRBJ2-7|TRBD2|-
CASSLVSGRVYEQYF
TGTGCCAGCAGCTTAGTTAGCGGGAGGGTTTACGAGCAGTACTTC
>TRBV6-6|TRBJ2-7|-|-
CASSSTQWWNEQYF
TGTGCCAGCAGTTCCACCCAGTGGTGGAACGAGCAGTACTTC
>TRBV7-2|TRBJ1-1|-|many
CASSHDRNTEAFF
TGTGCCAGCAGCCACGACAGGAACACTGAAGCTTTCTTT
>TRBV28|TRBJ2-6|TRBD2|once
CASSFHPSGSPGANVLTF
TGTGCCAGCAGTTTTCATCCTAGCGGGAGCCCCGGGGCCAACGTCCTGACTTTC
>TRBV5-1|TRBJ1-1|TRBD1|-
CASSFYPGQGEDFF
TGCGCCAGCAGCTTTTACCCGGGACAGGGCGAAGATTTCTTT
>TRBV30|TRBJ1-2|-|-
CAWSVAYGYTF
TGTGCCTGGAGTGTGGCTTATGGCTACACCTTC
>TRBV7-9|TRBJ1-2|-|-
CASSTRGGGQNGYTF
TGTGCCAGCAGCACCAGAGGGGGTGGGCAGAATGGCTACACCTTC
>TRBV27|TRBJ1-2|TRBD1|many
CASSPGDRGFYGYTF
TGTGCCAGCAGTCCCGGGGACAGGGGGTTCTATGGCTACACCTTC
>TRBV6-6|TRBJ1-2|-|-
CASSYSIIYQEGYTF
TGTGCCAGCAGTTACTCAATAATTTATCAGGAGGGCTACACCTTC
>TRBV6-5|TRBJ2-3|TRBD1|-
CASSDRGFTQYF
TGTGCCAGCAGCGACAGGGGGTTTACGCAGTATTTT